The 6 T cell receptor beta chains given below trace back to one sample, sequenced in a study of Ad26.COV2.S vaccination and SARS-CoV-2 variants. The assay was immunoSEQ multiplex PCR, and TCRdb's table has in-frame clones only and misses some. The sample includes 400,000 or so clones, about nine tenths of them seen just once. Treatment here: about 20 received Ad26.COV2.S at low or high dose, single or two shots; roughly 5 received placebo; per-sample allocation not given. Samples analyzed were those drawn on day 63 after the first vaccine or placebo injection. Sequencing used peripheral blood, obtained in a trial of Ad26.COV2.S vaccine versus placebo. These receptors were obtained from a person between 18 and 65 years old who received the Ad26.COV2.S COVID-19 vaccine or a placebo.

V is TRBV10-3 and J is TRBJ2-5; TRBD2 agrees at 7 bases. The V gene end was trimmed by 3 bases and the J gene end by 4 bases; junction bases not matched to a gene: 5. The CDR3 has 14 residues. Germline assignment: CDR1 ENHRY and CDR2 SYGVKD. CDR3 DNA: TGTGCCATCAGTGATCCCCCGGGGGGAGAGACCCAGTACTTC. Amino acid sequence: CAISDPPGGETQYF.

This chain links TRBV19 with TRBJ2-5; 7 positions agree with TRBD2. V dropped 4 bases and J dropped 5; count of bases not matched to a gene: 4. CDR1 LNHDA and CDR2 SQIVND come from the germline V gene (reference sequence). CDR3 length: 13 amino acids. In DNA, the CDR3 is TGTGCCAGTAGTAGGGAGGGATCGGAGACCCAGTACTTC. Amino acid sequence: CASSREGSETQYF.

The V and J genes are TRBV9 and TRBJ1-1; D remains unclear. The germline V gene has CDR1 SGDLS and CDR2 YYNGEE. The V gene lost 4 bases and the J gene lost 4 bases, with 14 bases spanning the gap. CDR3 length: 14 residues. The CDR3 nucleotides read TGTGCCAGCAGCATCAGTGCGGGAGGCACTGAAGCTTTCTTT. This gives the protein CASSISAGGTEAFF.

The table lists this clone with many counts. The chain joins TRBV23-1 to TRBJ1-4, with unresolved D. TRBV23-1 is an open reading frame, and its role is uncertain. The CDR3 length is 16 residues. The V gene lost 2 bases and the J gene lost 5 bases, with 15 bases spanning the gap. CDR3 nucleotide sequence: TGCGCCAGCAGTCAACAAACAGACGAAGGGAATGAAAAACTGTTTTTT. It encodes CASSQQTDEGNEKLFF.

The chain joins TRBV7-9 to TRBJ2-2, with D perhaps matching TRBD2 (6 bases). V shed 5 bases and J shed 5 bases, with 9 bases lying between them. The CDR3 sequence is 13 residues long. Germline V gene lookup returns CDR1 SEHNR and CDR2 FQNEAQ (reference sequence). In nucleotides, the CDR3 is TGTGCCAGCAGCACTCGGGGGACCGGGGAGCTGTTTTTT. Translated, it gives CASSTRGTGELFF.

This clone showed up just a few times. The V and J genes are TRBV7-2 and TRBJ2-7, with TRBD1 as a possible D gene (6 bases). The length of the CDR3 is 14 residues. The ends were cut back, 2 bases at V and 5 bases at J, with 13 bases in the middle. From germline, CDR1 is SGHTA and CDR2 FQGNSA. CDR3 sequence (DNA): TGTGCCAGCAGCTTAAGCGATGGGGGCCACGAGCAGTACTTC. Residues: CASSLSDGGHEQYF.